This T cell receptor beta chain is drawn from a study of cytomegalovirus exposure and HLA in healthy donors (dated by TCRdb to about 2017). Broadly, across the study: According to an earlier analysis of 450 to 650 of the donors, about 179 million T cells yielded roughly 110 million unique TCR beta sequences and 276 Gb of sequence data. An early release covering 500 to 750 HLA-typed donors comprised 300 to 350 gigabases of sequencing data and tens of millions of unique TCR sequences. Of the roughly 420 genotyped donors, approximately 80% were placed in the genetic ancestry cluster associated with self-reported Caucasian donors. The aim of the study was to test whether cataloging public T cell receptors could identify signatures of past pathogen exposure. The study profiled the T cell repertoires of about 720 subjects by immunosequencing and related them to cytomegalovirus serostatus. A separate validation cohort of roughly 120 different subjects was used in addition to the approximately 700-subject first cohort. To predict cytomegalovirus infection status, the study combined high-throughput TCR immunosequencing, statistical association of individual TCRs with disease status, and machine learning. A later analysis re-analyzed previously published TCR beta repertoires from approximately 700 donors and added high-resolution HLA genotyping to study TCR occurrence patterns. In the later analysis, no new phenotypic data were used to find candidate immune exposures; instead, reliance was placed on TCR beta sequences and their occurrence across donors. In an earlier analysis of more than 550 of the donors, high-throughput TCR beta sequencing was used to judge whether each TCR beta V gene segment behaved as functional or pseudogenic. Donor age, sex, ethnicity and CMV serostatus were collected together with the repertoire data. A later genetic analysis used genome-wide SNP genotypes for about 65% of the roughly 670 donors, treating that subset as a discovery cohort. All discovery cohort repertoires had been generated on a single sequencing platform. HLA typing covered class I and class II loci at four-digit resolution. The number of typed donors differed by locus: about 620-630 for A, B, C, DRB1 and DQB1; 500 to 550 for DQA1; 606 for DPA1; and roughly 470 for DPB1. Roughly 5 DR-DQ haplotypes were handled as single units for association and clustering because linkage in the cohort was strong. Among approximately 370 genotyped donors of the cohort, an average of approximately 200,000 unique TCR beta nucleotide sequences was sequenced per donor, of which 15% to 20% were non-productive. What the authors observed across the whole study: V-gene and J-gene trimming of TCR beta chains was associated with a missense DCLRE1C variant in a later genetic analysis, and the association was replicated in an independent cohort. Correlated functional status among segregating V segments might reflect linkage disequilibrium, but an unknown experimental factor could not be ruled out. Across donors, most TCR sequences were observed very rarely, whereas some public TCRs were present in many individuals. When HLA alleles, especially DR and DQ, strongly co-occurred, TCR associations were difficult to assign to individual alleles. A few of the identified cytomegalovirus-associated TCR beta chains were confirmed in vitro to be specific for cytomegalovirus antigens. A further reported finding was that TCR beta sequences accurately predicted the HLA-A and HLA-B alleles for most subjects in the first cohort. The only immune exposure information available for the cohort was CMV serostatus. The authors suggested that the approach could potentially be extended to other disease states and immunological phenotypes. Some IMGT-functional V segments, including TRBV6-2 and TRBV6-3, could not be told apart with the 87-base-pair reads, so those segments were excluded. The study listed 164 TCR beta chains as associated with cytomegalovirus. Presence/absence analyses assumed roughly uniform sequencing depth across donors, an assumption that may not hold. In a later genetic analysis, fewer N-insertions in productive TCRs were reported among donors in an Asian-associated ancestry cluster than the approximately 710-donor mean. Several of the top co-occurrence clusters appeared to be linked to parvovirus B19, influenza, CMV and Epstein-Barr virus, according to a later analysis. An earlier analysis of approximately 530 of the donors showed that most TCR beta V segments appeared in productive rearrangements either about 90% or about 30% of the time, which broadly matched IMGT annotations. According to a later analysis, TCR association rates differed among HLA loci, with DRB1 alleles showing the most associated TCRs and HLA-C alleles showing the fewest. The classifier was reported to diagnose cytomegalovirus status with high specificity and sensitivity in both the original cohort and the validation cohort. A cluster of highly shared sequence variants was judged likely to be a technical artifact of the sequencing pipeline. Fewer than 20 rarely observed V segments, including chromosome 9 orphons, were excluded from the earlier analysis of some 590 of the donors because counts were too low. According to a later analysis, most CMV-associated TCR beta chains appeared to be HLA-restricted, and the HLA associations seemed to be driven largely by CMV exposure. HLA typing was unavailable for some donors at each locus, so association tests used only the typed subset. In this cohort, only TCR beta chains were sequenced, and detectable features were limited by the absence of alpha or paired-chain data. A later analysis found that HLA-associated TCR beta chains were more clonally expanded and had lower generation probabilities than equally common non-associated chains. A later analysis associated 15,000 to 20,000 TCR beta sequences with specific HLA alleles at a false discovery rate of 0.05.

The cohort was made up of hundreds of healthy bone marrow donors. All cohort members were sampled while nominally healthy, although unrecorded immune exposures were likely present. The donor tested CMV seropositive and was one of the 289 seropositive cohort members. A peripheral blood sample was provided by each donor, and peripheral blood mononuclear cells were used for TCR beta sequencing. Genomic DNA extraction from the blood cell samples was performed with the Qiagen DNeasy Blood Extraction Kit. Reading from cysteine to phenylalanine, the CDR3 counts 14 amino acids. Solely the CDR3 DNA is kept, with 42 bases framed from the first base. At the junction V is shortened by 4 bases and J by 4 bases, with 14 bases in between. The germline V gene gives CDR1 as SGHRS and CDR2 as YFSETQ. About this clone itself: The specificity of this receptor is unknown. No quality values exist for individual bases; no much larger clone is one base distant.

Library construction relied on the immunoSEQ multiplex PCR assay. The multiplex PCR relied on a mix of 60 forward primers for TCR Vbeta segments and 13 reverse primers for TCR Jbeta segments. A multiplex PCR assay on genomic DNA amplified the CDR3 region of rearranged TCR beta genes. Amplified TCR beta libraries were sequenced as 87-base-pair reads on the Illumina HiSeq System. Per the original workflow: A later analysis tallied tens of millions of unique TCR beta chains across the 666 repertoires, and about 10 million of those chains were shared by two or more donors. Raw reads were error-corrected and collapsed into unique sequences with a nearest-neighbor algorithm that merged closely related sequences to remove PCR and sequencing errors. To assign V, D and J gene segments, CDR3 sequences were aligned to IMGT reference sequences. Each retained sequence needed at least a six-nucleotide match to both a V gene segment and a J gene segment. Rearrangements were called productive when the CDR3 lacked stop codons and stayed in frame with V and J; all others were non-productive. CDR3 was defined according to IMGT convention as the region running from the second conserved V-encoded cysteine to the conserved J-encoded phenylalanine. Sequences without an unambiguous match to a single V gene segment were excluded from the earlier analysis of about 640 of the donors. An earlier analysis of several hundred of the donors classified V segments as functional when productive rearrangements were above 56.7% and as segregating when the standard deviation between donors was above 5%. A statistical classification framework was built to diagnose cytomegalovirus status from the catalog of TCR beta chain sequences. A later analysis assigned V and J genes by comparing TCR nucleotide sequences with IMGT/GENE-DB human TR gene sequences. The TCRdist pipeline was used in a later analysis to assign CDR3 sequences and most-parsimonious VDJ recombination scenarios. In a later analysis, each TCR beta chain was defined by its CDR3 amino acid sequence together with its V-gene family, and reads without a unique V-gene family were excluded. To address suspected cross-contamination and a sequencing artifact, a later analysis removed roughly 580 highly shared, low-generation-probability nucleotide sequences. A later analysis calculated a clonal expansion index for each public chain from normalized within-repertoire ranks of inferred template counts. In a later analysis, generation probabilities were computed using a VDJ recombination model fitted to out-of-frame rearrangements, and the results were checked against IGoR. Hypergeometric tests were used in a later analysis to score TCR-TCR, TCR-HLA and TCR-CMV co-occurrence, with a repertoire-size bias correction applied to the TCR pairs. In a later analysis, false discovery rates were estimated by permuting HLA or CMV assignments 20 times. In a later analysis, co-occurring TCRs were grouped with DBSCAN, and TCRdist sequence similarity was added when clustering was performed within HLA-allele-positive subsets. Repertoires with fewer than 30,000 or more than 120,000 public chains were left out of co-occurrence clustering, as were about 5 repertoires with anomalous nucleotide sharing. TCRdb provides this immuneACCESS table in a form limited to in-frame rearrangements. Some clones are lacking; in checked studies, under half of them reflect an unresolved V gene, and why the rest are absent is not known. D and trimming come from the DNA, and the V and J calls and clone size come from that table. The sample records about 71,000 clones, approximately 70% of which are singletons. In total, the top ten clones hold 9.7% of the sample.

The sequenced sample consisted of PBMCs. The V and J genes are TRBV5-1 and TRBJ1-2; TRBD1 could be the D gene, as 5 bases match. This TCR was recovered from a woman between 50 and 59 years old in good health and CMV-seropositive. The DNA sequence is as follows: TGCGCCAGCAGCCCGACCCAGGGTCTCTATGGCTACACCTTC. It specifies CASSPTQGLYGYTF.